Shown below are 10 T cell receptor beta chains from a single sample sequenced in a study of beta chain features in type 1 diabetes. Sequencing targeted expressed TCRB transcripts, as all isolated RNA had been reverse transcribed. Clones were sequenced by immunoSEQ multiplex PCR, and TCRdb holds only the in-frame ones, with some missing. There are 150,000 or so clones in the sample; roughly 65% occur only once, and about 0.081% lies in the top ten. The study's findings and limits: All four CD4+ subsets of Type 1 diabetes patients contained TCRB CDR3s that were moderately but significantly shorter.

What these receptors recognize is not known. Sequences were obtained from naive CD4+ T cells from blood. The receptors shown here come from a man younger than 45 with type 1 diabetes.

V usage is TRBV28 and J usage is TRBJ2-1, with 8 positions matching TRBD1. Germline lookup yields CDR1 MDHEN and CDR2 SYDVKM. With 4 bases clipped from V and 9 bases from J, the junction kept 14 bases outside the gene matches. The CDR3 runs 16 residues. The CDR3 region has the DNA TGTGCCAGCAGTTCAAGACAGGGGCTATCTTTACTTGAGCAGTTCTTC. This codes for CASSSRQGLSLLEQFF. The entire variable domain, with the rest obtained from reference TRBV28 and TRBJ2-1, is as follows: DVKVTQSSRYLVKRTGEKVFLECVQDMDHENMFWYRQDPGLGLRLIYFSYDVKMKEKGDIPEGYSVSREKKERFSLILESASTNQTSMYLCASSSRQGLSLLEQFFGPGTRLTVL.

This chain joins TRBV30 and TRBJ1-5; possible D gene TRBD1, 6 bases. Trimming cost V 1 base and J 6 bases, with 13 bases left between them. Per germline, CDR1 GTSNPN and CDR2 SVGIG (reference sequence). There are 14 residues in the CDR3. CDR3 sequence (DNA): TGTGCCTGGAGTGGGGCAGGGGATCTTCAGCCCCAGCATTTT. It is translated as CAWSGAGDLQPQHF.

This clone was detected only a few times. The V and J genes are TRBV9 and TRBJ2-1; no definite D call. The V and J ends lost 0 bases and 7 bases respectively, with 14 bases between them. CDR1 SGDLS and CDR2 YYNGEE come from the germline V gene. This CDR3 region has 15 residues. The CDR3 nucleotides read TGTGCCAGCAGCGTAGTCCCTACTAACCTGAATGAGCAGTTCTTC. It translates to CASSVVPTNLNEQFF.

The genes are TRBV7-9 and TRBJ2-3; no reliable D call. Germline V gene lookup returns CDR1 SEHNR and CDR2 FQNEAQ (reference sequence). There are 14 residues in the CDR3. Trimming pared 5 bases from V and 3 bases from J, leaving 12 bases between. Here the CDR3 DNA reads TGTGCCAGCAGCCCCTGGGTCTGGACAGATACGCAGTATTTT. This sequence encodes CASSPWVWTDTQYF. The full variable domain, its missing parts supplied by reference TRBV7-9 and TRBJ2-3, is DTGVSQNPRHKITKRGQNVTFRCDPISEHNRLYWYRQTLGQGPEFLTYFQNEAQLEKSRLLSDRFSAERPKGSFSTLEIQRTEQGDSAMYLCASSPWVWTDTQYFGPGTRLTVL.

In its sample, this clone was seen once. The chain recombines TRBV28 with TRBJ1-2; 10 bases are shared with TRBD1. V lost 6 bases and J lost 8; bases outside the gene matches: 9. The CDR3 covers 14 residues. Per the germline V gene, CDR1 is MDHEN and CDR2 is SYDVKM. CDR3 loop: CASSDGGQGKGYTF. The CDR3 DNA sequence: TGTGCCAGCAGCGATGGGGGACAGGGGAAGGGCTACACCTTC.

V gene TRBV30 combines with J gene TRBJ2-2, with D unclear. CDR3 length: 12 residues. Per germline, CDR1 GTSNPN and CDR2 SVGIG (reference sequence). Trimming took off 5 bases at V and 4 bases at J, with 8 bases between the two ends. CDR3 protein: CAWCTGTGELFF. In nucleotides, the CDR3 is TGTGCCTGGTGTACGGGCACCGGGGAGCTGTTTTTT.

The chain uses TRBV19 and TRBJ1-2, with D uncertain. There are 12 residues in the CDR3. Germline loops: CDR1 LNHDA, CDR2 SQIVND (reference sequence). V was trimmed by 11 bases and J by 1 base, leaving 11 bases between them. The CDR3: CAGWTSNYGYTF. For the CDR3, the DNA is TGTGCCGGATGGACCAGTAACTATGGCTACACCTTC.

The chain has TRBV30 and TRBJ1-1; no clear D gene. The CDR3 is made up of 16 amino acids. V lost 1 base and J lost 0, with 15 bases in between. Germline CDR1 GTSNPN, CDR2 SVGIG (reference sequence). CDR3 DNA sequence: TGTGCCTGGAGTGCAAAACCCGGACGGGTGAACACTGAAGCTTTCTTT. Amino acids: CAWSAKPGRVNTEAFF.

The chain employs TRBV30 and TRBJ2-5; D unresolved. The CDR3 loop spans 13 amino acids. CDR1 and CDR2 (germline): GTSNPN, SVGIG (reference sequence). V was clipped by 2 bases and J by 5 bases, with 12 bases between them. The DNA of the CDR3 is TGTGCCTGGAGTTTAGGTTCCTTCGAGACCCAGTACTTC. The encoded protein is CAWSLGSFETQYF.

The chain couples TRBV5-6 to TRBJ1-2; unclear D gene. The germline CDR1 and CDR2 sequences are SGHDT and YYEEEE. The CDR3 has 12 amino acids. V lost 2 bases to trimming and J lost 5 bases, with 7 bases between them. CDR3 protein: CASSLSLYGYTF. In nucleotides, the CDR3 is TGTGCCAGCAGCTTATCCCTATATGGCTACACCTTC.